Each of the 26 T cell receptor beta chains below was sequenced from the same sample in a study of vaccination and CD4 T cells after COVID-19. Documented treatment: roughly ten-day PBMC culture with coronavirus spike peptide pools or control peptides (ViraFEST assay). Prior to the COVID-19 pandemic (2011-2018), the unexposed donor's CD4+ T cells were collected. The study sequenced cultured CD4+ T cell DNA using the Oncomine TCR Beta short-read assay. Once CD4+ T cells had been cultured, genomic DNA was extracted from them. Each CDR3 protein is one row after TCRdb ran MiXCR on the PCR reads. The sample records about 7,600 distinct CDR3 sequences, about 30% being singletons. The antigens for these receptors are not known. Material: CD4+ T cells from blood, cultured in vitro. The source is a human donor in good health.

This clonotype was counted only a few times. This rearrangement joins TRBV20-1 to TRBJ2-3; maybe TRBD2 (6 bases). Germline values: CDR1 DFQATT, CDR2 SNEGSKA (reference sequence). V gave up 5 bases and J gave up 3 bases, with 12 bases separating them. The CDR3 is made up of 13 amino acids. The DNA of the CDR3 is TGCAGTGCTGAGCGCCGGGGGACAGATACGCAGTATTTT. It translates to CSAERRGTDTQYF.

This clonotype occurred a few times. J is TRBJ2-1 and V is TRBV20-1; 13 nucleotides agree with TRBD2. The V gene's germline CDR1 is DFQATT and CDR2 SNEGSKA (reference sequence). This CDR3 has 14 amino acids. The V segment lost 3 bases and the J segment 5 bases; nucleotides outside the gene matches: 1. The chain's CDR3 is CSARGLAGNNEQFF. The CDR3 nucleotides are TGCAGTGCTAGGGGACTAGCGGGGAACAATGAGCAGTTCTTC.

This chain connects TRBV10-2 to TRBJ2-1; D uncertain. The V end was cut by 6 bases, the J end by 2 bases, with 8 bases between. The CDR3 is made up of 13 amino acids. The germline V gene has CDR1 WSHSY and CDR2 SAAADI. CDR3 sequence: CASRTDPYNEQFF. Written as DNA, the CDR3 is TGCGCCAGCAGGACTGATCCCTACAATGAGCAGTTCTTC.

The V gene is TRBV6-1, the J gene TRBJ2-7; TRBD2 is a possible D gene (6 bases). Trimming took off 6 bases at V and 4 bases at J, with 10 bases between the two ends. The CDR3 has 12 residues. Germline loops: CDR1 MNHNS, CDR2 SASEGT. CDR3 sequence: CASRRGTYEQYF. Written as DNA, the CDR3 is TGTGCCAGCAGGCGGGGAACTTACGAGCAGTACTTC.

This clonotype was seen a handful of times. This chain joins TRBV19 and TRBJ1-5; 9 bases line up with TRBD1. The CDR3 totals 12 residues. V trimming: 10 bases; J trimming: 7 bases; junction bases outside the gene matches: 5. Germline assignment: CDR1 LNHDA and CDR2 SQIVND (reference sequence). Here the CDR3 DNA reads TGTGCCACCACAGGGGGCCGGCAGCCCCAGCATTTT. Its protein is CATTGGRQPQHF.

The V call is TRBV20-1, the J call TRBJ1-1, with 9 bases matching TRBD1. J lost 3 bases, V lost 4 bases, and 9 bases had no gene match. This CDR3 comprises 15 residues. The germline V gene has CDR1 DFQATT and CDR2 SNEGSKA (reference sequence). The CDR3 DNA is TGCAGTGCTACCCGATCACAGGGGGCGGACACTGAAGCTTTCTTT. This sequence encodes CSATRSQGADTEAFF.

The rearrangement uses TRBV11-2 and TRBJ2-3, with D uncertain. Per the germline V gene, CDR1 is SGHAT and CDR2 is FQNNGV. There are 15 residues in the CDR3. V lost 1 base and J lost 2, with 10 bases in between. Here the CDR3 DNA reads TGTGCCAGCAGCTTAGTCGCTACTCTCACAGATACGCAGTATTTT. It specifies CASSLVATLTDTQYF.

V and J are TRBV7-9 and TRBJ2-3, with 8 positions matching TRBD2. The CDR3 covers 19 residues. CDR1 and CDR2 (germline): SEHNR, FQNEAQ (reference sequence). V lost 5 bases to trimming and J lost 0 bases; unmatched junction nucleotides: 16. CDR3 coding DNA: TGTGCCAGCAGCGAATCTTACAGACTAGCGCCCACTAGCACAGATACGCAGTATTTT. It translates to CASSESYRLAPTSTDTQYF. Filled out from reference TRBV7-9 and TRBJ2-3, the complete variable domain reads DTGVSQNPRHKITKRGQNVTFRCDPISEHNRLYWYRQTLGQGPEFLTYFQNEAQLEKSRLLSDRFSAERPKGSFSTLEIQRTEQGDSAMYLCASSESYRLAPTSTDTQYFGPGTRLTVL.

J is TRBJ1-2 and V is TRBV28; a possible D gene is TRBD1 (6 bases). The CDR3 length is 13 residues. The germline V gene has CDR1 MDHEN and CDR2 SYDVKM. V gave up 6 bases and J gave up 4 bases, with 12 bases separating them. In nucleotides, the CDR3 is TGTGCCAGCAGACCGGGACACCTCTATGGCTACACCTTC. Translation gives CASRPGHLYGYTF.

The chain uses TRBV6-5 and TRBJ1-2, with D hard to call. CDR3 length: 11 amino acids. Per germline, CDR1 MNHEY and CDR2 SVGAGI. Deletions cut 4 bases from V and 6 bases from J, with 6 bases between. The DNA for the CDR3 is TGTGCCAGCAGTTTTCCGGATGGCTACACCTTC. This translates into CASSFPDGYTF.

This chain joins TRBV4-1 and TRBJ1-1; no clear D. The CDR3 is made up of 14 amino acids. Trimming removed 2 bases at V and 4 bases at J, with 11 bases between. CDR1 and CDR2 (germline): MGHRA, YSYEKL. CDR3 amino acids: CASSQYVGSTEAFF. The CDR3 bases are TGCGCCAGCAGCCAATACGTCGGGAGCACTGAAGCTTTCTTT.

This chain joins TRBV10-3 and TRBJ2-4, with D perhaps TRBD1 (5 bases). This CDR3 has 14 residues. Germline V lookup: CDR1 ENHRY, CDR2 SYGVKD. The V end was cut by 10 bases, the J end by 6 bases, with 19 bases between. Here the CDR3 reads CATKAGLGGNIQYF. The CDR3 DNA is TGTGCCACCAAGGCAGGGTTAGGTGGAAACATTCAGTACTTC.

This chain links TRBV27 with TRBJ2-1; no firm D call. CDR1 MNHEY and CDR2 SMNVEV come from the germline V gene (reference sequence). The CDR3 contains 16 residues. V dropped 4 bases and J dropped 6 bases, with 19 bases sitting between them. CDR3 loop: CASSSPVRSSLNEQFF. The CDR3 region has the DNA TGTGCCAGCAGTTCCCCCGTGAGATCGAGTCTCAATGAGCAGTTCTTC.

The chain carries TRBV20-1 and TRBJ2-3; 9 bases are a match to TRBD1. Losses at the gene ends were 5 bases for V and 7 bases for J; bases not matched to a gene: 13. The CDR3 contains 15 residues. Per the germline V gene, CDR1 is DFQATT and CDR2 is SNEGSKA (reference sequence). For the CDR3, the DNA is TGCAGTGCTCCGCCCGGGACAGGGAAGACTTATACGCAGTATTTT. Translating gives CSAPPGTGKTYTQYF.

The chain carries TRBV2 and TRBJ2-7; 7 bases agree with TRBD1. V trimming: 4 bases; J trimming: 3 bases; junction bases outside the gene matches: 0. CDR1 and CDR2 from the germline V gene are SNHLY and FYNNEI. The CDR3 consists of 12 residues. In nucleotides, the CDR3 is TGTGCCAGCAGTGGGGACAGCTACGAGCAGTACTTC. This sequence encodes CASSGDSYEQYF.

This chain links TRBV2 with TRBJ2-5; 12 bases are a match to TRBD2. The CDR3 spans 15 residues. The V and J ends lost 6 bases and 2 bases, in that order; junction bases with no gene match: 4. Per the germline V gene, CDR1 is SNHLY and CDR2 is FYNNEI. CDR3 amino acids: CASSGTSGYQETQYF. The DNA of the CDR3 is TGTGCCAGCAGCGGGACTAGCGGGTATCAAGAGACCCAGTACTTC.

The V gene is TRBV11-3, the J gene TRBJ2-1; TRBD2 aligns across 8 bases. The germline CDR1 and CDR2 sequences are SGHNT and YENEEA. The CDR3 is 14 amino acids. After removal of 3 bases from V and 3 bases from J, the junction contained 1 base not matched to a gene. The CDR3, as DNA: TGTGCCAGCAGCTTCACTAGCGGCTACAATGAGCAGTTCTTC. Translating it yields CASSFTSGYNEQFF.

This clonotype appeared a few times. V is TRBV6-1 and J is TRBJ2-7, with D perhaps matching TRBD1 or TRBD2 (6 bases each). Germline values: CDR1 MNHNS, CDR2 SASEGT. The ends were cut back, 7 bases at V and 6 bases at J, with 16 bases in the middle. The CDR3 loop spans 13 amino acids. CDR3 region: CASNTGIGGEQYF. Written as DNA, the CDR3 is TGTGCCAGCAACACAGGGATCGGGGGCGAGCAGTACTTC.

This clonotype is medium-sized. The chain links TRBV15 to TRBJ1-2, with D unclear. Looked up from germline, CDR1 is LNHNV and CDR2 is YYDKDF (reference sequence). There are 16 residues in the CDR3. Trimming removed 0 bases from V and 4 bases from J, with 15 bases in between. The CDR3 DNA follows: TGTGCCACCAGCAGAGATTTGGTACGGAGCTCCTATGGCTACACCTTC. It encodes CATSRDLVRSSYGYTF.

The rearrangement joins TRBV7-9 to TRBJ2-1, with 8 positions matching TRBD1. CDR1 is SEHNR and CDR2 is FQNEAQ in the germline V gene (reference sequence). This CDR3 is 14 amino acids long. Losses at the gene ends were 5 bases for V and 3 bases for J; bases not matched to a gene: 3. CDR3 coding DNA: TGTGCCAGCAGCCCGGACAGGGTCTACAATGAGCAGTTCTTC. Protein sequence: CASSPDRVYNEQFF.

A few counts support this clonotype. This chain links TRBV6-1 with TRBJ1-2; D unresolved. The CDR3 consists of 16 residues. Germline CDR1 reads MNHNS; CDR2 reads SASEGT. The V end was cut by 5 bases, the J end by 5 bases, with 21 bases between. In DNA, the CDR3 is TGTGCCAGCAGTCCCCGGACGAAAAAGGGAGGATATGGCTACACCTTC. Amino acids: CASSPRTKKGGYGYTF.

In this sample, this clonotype turned up a few times. The rearrangement uses TRBV27 and TRBJ2-7; D not certain. The CDR3 length is 14 residues. Per germline, CDR1 MNHEY and CDR2 SMNVEV (reference sequence). V lost 2 bases and J lost 1, with 9 bases in between. The CDR3 coding sequence is TGTGCCAGCAGTTTAAATGACCGTTCCTACGAGCAGTACTTC. Translation gives CASSLNDRSYEQYF.

In its sample, this clonotype is medium-sized. J is TRBJ1-1 and V is TRBV15; a weak D match, TRBD1 (5 bases). CDR3 length equals 14 residues. Looked up from germline, CDR1 is LNHNV and CDR2 is YYDKDF (reference sequence). With 4 bases removed from V and 3 bases from J, the gap between germline ends came to 12 bases. This chain's CDR3 is CATSIHTGDTEAFF. DNA of the CDR3: TGTGCCACCAGCATACATACGGGGGACACTGAAGCTTTCTTT.

The J gene is TRBJ2-7, the V gene TRBV5-4; D uncertain. Germline V gives CDR1 SGHNT, CDR2 YYREEE (reference sequence). V was shortened by 7 bases and J by 3 bases, with 17 bases between the two germline ends. This CDR3 contains 14 residues. The CDR3 DNA follows: TGTGCCAGCTCTAACCCCTCTGGGTACTACGAGCAGTACTTC. This gives the protein CASSNPSGYYEQYF.

By share, this clonotype ranks as medium-sized. This chain joins TRBV20-1 and TRBJ1-2; TRBD1 aligns across 7 bases. The CDR3 covers 15 residues. J was trimmed by 6 bases and V by 0 bases; bases with no gene match: 10. CDR1 and CDR2 from the germline V gene are DFQATT and SNEGSKA (reference sequence). As DNA, the CDR3 is TGCAGTGCTAGAGATACTCGGGGACAGCGTAATGGCTACACCTTC. It codes for CSARDTRGQRNGYTF.

The chain recombines TRBV28 with TRBJ2-7; possibly TRBD2 for D (5 bases). This CDR3 region has 14 residues. V lost 9 bases to trimming and J lost 5 bases, with 20 bases between them. Per the germline V gene, CDR1 is MDHEN and CDR2 is SYDVKM. The CDR3 reads CASSPGREADEQYF. The DNA of the CDR3 is TGTGCCAGTAGTCCCGGACGGGAAGCTGACGAGCAGTACTTC.